The 8 T cell receptor beta chains reported below all come from one sample, sequenced in a study of blood T cell repertoires in COVID-19 (dated by TCRdb to about 2020). Libraries were made using the immunoSEQ multiplex PCR assay. TCRdb retrieved this table from immuneACCESS and kept in-frame rearrangements only. Not all clones are present; in checked studies, unresolved V genes account for under half, and no reason is known for the remainder. The sample table holds 200,000 or so clones, of which 80% to 90% were seen once. The ten largest clones add up to around 12% of the sample. Sequenced material: peripheral blood. The receptor source for this set is a woman older than 75 with COVID-19, enrolled during active disease.

V is TRBV6-5 and J is TRBJ1-5, with D tentatively TRBD1 (5 bases). Trimming took off 2 bases at V and 0 bases at J, with 11 bases between the two ends. Germline V gene data show CDR1 as MNHEY and CDR2 as SVGAGI. This CDR3 has 16 amino acids. CDR3 protein: CASSYGAVYSNQPQHF. CDR3 nucleotide sequence: TGTGCCAGCAGTTACGGGGCTGTCTATAGCAATCAGCCCCAGCATTTT.

CDR3 region: CASSSVTDTQYF. DNA of the CDR3: TGTGCCAGCAGCTCTGTCACAGATACGCAGTATTTT. V is TRBV13 and J is TRBJ2-3; no firm D call. This CDR3 spans 12 amino acids. V dropped 4 bases and J dropped 2 bases, with 4 bases sitting between them. Looked up from germline, CDR1 is PRHDT and CDR2 is FYEKMQ (reference sequence).

This chain links TRBV4-3 with TRBJ2-7, with D possibly being TRBD1 (5 bases). The CDR3 sequence is 15 residues long. Germline-derived CDR1 and CDR2 are LGHNA and YSLEER. Trimming shortened V by 0 bases and J by 1 base, and 10 bases separated the two germline ends. The CDR3 sequence: CASSQDLAGSYEQYF. CDR3 nucleotides: TGCGCCAGCAGCCAAGATCTGGCAGGGTCCTACGAGCAGTACTTC.

This chain uses TRBV5-6 with TRBJ2-6, with D possibly TRBD2 on 5 matching bases. The length of the CDR3 is 16 residues. Germline CDR1 reads SGHDT; CDR2 reads YYEEEE. The germline V and J ends were trimmed by 0 bases and 2 bases, with 9 bases remaining between them. The CDR3, as DNA: TGTGCCAGCAGCTTGGTAGTCGGGGCTGGGGCCAACGTCCTGACTTTC. Encoded protein: CASSLVVGAGANVLTF.

The chain uses TRBV13 and TRBJ1-1; 10 bases align to TRBD1. The CDR3 loop spans 15 amino acids. V was pared by 0 bases and J by 3 bases, with 1 base of the junction left unmatched. The germline CDR1 and CDR2 sequences are PRHDT and FYEKMQ (reference sequence). CDR3 nucleotide sequence: TGTGCCAGCAGCTTAGGGACAGGGGGCCACACTGAAGCTTTCTTT. Residues: CASSLGTGGHTEAFF. Using reference TRBV13 and TRBJ1-1 for the parts outside the CDR3, the full variable domain is AAGVIQSPRHLIKEKRETATLKCYPIPRHDTVYWYQQGPGQDPQFLISFYEKMQSDKGSIPDRFSAQQFSDYHSELNMSSLELGDSALYFCASSLGTGGHTEAFFGQGTRLTVV.

This clone came up once. The chain combines TRBV7-8 with TRBJ2-4; no firm D call. Germline V gene sequence: CDR1 SGHVS, CDR2 FQNEAQ. The CDR3 spans 16 residues. V lost 5 bases, J lost 4 bases, and 18 bases lay in between. CDR3 DNA sequence: TGTGCCAGCAGCCCTCGTGGTGCGAACCCAAAAAACATTCAGTACTTC. This encodes CASSPRGANPKNIQYF.

V is TRBV19 and J is TRBJ2-2; 8 bases are shared with TRBD1. The germline CDR1 and CDR2 sequences are LNHDA and SQIVND (reference sequence). Trimming took 2 bases from V and 3 from J; bases not matched to a gene: 2. The CDR3 is made up of 15 amino acids. The CDR3 here is CASSIQGADTGELFF. The CDR3 nucleotides are TGTGCCAGTAGTATACAGGGGGCCGACACCGGGGAGCTGTTTTTT.

This chain joins TRBV5-6 and TRBJ1-2; unclear D gene. Germline loops: CDR1 SGHDT, CDR2 YYEEEE. CDR3 length: 15 residues. With 1 base removed from V and 0 bases from J, the gap between germline ends came to 10 bases. This CDR3 is CASSLYPGTNYGYTF. DNA of the CDR3: TGTGCCAGCAGCTTGTATCCGGGTACTAACTATGGCTACACCTTC. The whole variable domain, remainder taken from reference TRBV5-6 and TRBJ1-2, is DAGVTQSPTHLIKTRGQQVTLRCSPKSGHDTVSWYQQALGQGPQFIFQYYEEEERQRGNFPDRFSGHQFPNYSSELNVNALLLGDSALYLCASSLYPGTNYGYTFGSGTRLTVV.